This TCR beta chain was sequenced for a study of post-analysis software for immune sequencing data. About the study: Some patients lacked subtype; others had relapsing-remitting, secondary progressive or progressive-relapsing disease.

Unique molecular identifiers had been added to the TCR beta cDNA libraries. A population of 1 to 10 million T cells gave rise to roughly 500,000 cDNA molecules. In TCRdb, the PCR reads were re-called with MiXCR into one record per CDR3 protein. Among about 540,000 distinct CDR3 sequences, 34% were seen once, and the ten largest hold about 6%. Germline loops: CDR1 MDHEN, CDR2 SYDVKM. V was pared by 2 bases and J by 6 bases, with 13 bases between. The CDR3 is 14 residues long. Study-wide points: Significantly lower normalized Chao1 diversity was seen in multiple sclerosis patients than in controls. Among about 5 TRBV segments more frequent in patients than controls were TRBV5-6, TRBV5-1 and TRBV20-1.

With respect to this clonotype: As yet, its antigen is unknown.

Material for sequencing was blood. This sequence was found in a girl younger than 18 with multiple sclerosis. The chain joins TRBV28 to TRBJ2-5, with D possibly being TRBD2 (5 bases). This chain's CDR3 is CASSLEQVGKTQYF. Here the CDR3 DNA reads TGTGCCAGCAGTTTAGAGCAGGTCGGGAAGACCCAGTACTTC.